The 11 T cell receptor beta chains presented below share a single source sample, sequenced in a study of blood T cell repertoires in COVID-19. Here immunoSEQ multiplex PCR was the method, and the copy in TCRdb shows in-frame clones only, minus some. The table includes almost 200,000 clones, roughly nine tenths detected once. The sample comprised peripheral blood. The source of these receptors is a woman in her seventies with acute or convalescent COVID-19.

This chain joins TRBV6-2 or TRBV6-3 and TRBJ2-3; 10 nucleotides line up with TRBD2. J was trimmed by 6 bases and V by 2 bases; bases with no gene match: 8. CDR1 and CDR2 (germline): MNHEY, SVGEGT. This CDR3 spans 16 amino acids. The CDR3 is CASSYVLAGEVDTQYF. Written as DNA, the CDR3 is TGTGCCAGCAGTTACGTTCTAGCGGGAGAGGTCGATACGCAGTATTTT.

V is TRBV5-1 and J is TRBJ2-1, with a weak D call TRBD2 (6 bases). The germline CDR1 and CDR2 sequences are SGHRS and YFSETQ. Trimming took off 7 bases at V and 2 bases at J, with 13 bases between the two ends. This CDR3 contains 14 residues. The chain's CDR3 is CASAAGMTYNEQFF. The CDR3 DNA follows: TGCGCCAGCGCCGCGGGAATGACCTACAATGAGCAGTTCTTC.

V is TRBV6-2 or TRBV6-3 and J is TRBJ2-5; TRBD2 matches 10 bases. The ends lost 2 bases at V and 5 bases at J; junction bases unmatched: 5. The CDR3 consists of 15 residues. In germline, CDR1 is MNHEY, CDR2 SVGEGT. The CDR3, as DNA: TGTGCCAGCAGTTACCCGGCTAGCGGGAGTGAGACCCAGTACTTC. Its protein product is CASSYPASGSETQYF.

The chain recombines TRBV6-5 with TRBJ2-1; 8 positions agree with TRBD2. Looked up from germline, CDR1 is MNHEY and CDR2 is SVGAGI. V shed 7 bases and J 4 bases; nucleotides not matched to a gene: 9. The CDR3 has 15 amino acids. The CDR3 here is CASTQHGGVYNEQFF. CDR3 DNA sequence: TGTGCCAGCACTCAGCACGGGGGGGTTTACAATGAGCAGTTCTTC.

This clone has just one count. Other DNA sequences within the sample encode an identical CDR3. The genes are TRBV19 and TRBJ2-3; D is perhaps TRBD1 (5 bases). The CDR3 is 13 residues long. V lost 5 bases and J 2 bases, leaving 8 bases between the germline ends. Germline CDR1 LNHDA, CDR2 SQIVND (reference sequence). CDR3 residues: CASSSGSTDTQYF. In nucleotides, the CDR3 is TGTGCCAGTAGTTCAGGGTCCACAGATACGCAGTATTTT.

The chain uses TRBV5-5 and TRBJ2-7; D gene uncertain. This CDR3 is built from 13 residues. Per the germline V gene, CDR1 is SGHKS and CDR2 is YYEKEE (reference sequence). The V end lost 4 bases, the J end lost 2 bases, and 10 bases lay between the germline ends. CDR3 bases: TGTGCCAGCAGCCCGCGTCGTACCTACGAGCAGTACTTC. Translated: CASSPRRTYEQYF.

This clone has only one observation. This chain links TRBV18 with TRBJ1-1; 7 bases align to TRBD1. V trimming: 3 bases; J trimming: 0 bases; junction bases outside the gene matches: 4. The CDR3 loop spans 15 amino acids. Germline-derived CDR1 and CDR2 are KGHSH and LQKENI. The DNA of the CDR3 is TGTGCCAGCTCACCGCGGGACAGACTGAACACTGAAGCTTTCTTT. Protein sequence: CASSPRDRLNTEAFF.

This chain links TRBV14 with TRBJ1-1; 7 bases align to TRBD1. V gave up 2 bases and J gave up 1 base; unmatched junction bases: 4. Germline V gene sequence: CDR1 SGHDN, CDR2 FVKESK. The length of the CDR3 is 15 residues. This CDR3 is CASSQIDRANTEAFF. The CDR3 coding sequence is TGTGCCAGCAGCCAAATCGACAGGGCGAACACTGAAGCTTTCTTT.

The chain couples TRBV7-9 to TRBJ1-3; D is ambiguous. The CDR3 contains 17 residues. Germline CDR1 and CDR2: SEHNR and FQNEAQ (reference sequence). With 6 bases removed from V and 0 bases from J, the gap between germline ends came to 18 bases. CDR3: CASSPLGIPSSGNTIYF. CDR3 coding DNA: TGTGCCAGCAGTCCCCTGGGCATCCCGAGCTCTGGAAACACCATATATTTT.

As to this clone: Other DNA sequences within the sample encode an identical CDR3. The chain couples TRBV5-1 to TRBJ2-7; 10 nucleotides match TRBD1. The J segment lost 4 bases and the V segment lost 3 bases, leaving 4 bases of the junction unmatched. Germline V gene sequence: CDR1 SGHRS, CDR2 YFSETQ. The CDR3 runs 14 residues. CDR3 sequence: CASSSGQGGYEQYF. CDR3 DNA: TGCGCCAGCAGCTCCGGACAGGGGGGTTACGAGCAGTACTTC.

The CDR3 region has the DNA TGTGCCAGCAGCTTCGCGCAGGGGGCTTATGAGCAGTTCTTC. It encodes CASSFAQGAYEQFF. V and J are TRBV11-3 and TRBJ2-1, with 8 bases that match TRBD1. The trim removed 3 bases at V and 8 bases at J, leaving 6 bases unmatched. Looked up from germline, CDR1 is SGHNT and CDR2 is YENEEA. The CDR3 contains 14 residues. Supplemented by reference TRBV11-3 and TRBJ2-1, the full variable domain reads EAGVVQSPRYKIIEKKQPVAFWCNPISGHNTLYWYLQNLGQGPELLIRYENEEAVDDSQLPKDRFSAERLKGVDSTLKIQPAELGDSAVYLCASSFAQGAYEQFFGPGTRLTVL.